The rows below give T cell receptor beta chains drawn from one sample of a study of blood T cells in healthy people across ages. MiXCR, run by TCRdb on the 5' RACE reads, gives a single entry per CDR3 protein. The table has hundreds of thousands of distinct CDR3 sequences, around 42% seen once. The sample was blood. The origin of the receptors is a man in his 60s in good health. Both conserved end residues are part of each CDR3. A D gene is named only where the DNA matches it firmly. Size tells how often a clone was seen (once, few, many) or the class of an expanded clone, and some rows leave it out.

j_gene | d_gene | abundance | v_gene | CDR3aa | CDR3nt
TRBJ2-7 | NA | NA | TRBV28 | CASNFLRGDEQYF | TGTGCCAGCAACTTTCTAAGGGGTGACGAGCAGTACTTC
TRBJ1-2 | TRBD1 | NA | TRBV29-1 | CSVYAGTGGDGYTF | TGCAGCGTTTATGCCGGGACAGGGGGCGATGGCTACACCTTC
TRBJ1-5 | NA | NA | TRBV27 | CASSWGRERLSNQPQHF | TGTGCCAGCAGCTGGGGCAGGGAGAGGCTTAGCAATCAGCCCCAGCATTTT
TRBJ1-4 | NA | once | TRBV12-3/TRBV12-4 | CAGSLRGARTNEKLFF | TGTGCCGGCAGTCTCCGGGGGGCTCGGACTAATGAAAAACTGTTTTTT
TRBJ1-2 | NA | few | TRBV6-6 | CASSYRRDDGYTF | TGTGCCAGCAGTTACCGCAGGGATGATGGCTACACCTTC
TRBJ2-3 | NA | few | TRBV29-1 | CSGERTDTQYF | TGCAGCGGTGAGAGGACAGATACGCAGTATTTT
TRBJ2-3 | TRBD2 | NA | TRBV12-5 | CASGLDQRGKNTDTQYF | TGTGCTAGTGGTTTGGACCAGCGGGGGAAAAACACAGATACGCAGTATTTT
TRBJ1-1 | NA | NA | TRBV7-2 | CASSRAKVPDTEAFF | TGTGCCAGCAGCCGGGCAAAGGTGCCGGACACTGAAGCTTTCTTT
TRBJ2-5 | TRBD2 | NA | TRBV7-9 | CASSLYPAGQETQYF | TGTGCCAGCAGCTTATATCCAGCGGGGCAAGAGACCCAGTACTTC
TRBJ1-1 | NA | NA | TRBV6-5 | CASSYSASNTEAFF | TGTGCCAGCAGTTACTCGGCTTCCAACACTGAAGCTTTCTTT
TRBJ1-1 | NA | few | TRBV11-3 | CASSTEGFGVGDTEAFF | TGTGCCAGCAGCACAGAGGGTTTTGGGGTAGGGGACACTGAAGCTTTCTTT
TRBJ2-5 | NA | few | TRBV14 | CASSQDSNRAQYF | TGTGCCAGCAGCCAAGATTCCAATCGGGCCCAGTACTTC
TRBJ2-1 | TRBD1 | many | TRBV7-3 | CASSFDRGWNEQFF | TGTGCCAGCAGCTTCGACAGGGGGTGGAATGAGCAGTTCTTC
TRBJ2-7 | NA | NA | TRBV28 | CASRDLGREQYF | TGTGCCAGCAGGGACCTTGGGCGCGAGCAGTACTTC
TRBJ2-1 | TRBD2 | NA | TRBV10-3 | CAISPGLISGTSGGNNEQFF | TGTGCCATCAGCCCCGGACTCATCTCCGGGACTAGCGGGGGGAACAATGAGCAGTTCTTC
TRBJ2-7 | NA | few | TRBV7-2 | CASSQTFSYEQYF | TGTGCCAGCAGCCAAACATTCTCCTACGAGCAGTACTTC
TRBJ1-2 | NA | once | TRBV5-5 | CASSLEAGAGGYTF | TGTGCCAGCAGCTTGGAGGCGGGGGCGGGCGGCTACACCTTC
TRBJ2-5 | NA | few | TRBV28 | CASSRSGVETQYF | TGTGCCAGCAGTCGGTCCGGGGTAGAGACCCAGTACTTC
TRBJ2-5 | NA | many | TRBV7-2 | CASSLGSGETQYF | TGTGCCAGCAGCTTAGGATCTGGGGAGACCCAGTACTTC
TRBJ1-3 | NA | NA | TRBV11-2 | CASSSPRSSGNTIYF | TGTGCCAGCAGCTCACCACGATCCTCTGGAAACACCATATATTTT
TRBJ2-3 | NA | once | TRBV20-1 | CSGLASSDTQYF | TGCAGTGGCCTGGCTAGCTCAGATACGCAGTATTTT
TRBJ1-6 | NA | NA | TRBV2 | CASQYRENSPLHF | TGTGCCAGCCAGTACAGGGAGAATTCACCCCTCCACTTT
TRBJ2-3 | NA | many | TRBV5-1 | CASSLGSTVGTDTQYF | TGCGCCAGCAGCTTGGGATCAACGGTGGGAACAGATACGCAGTATTTT
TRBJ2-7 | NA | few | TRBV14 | CASSQGSSIYEQYF | TGTGCCAGCAGCCAAGGGAGTTCGATCTACGAGCAGTACTTC
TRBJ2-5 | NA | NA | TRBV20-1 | CSARAVAGAGEQYF | TGCAGTGCTAGAGCAGTTGCGGGGGCAGGTGAGCAGTACTTC
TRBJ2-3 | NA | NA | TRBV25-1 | CASSERFGGTSTDTQYF | TGTGCCAGCAGTGAACGGTTCGGGGGAACTAGCACAGATACGCAGTATTTT
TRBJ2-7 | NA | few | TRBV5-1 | CASSLITGTGPFEQYF | TGCGCCAGCAGCTTGATAACAGGAACCGGGCCCTTCGAGCAGTACTTC
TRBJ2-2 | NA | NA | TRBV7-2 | CASSPLGYNTGELFF | TGTGCCAGCAGCCCCCTAGGCTACAACACCGGGGAGCTGTTTTTT
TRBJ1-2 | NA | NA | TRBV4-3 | CASSQDPGSDGYTF | TGCGCCAGCAGCCAAGATCCGGGGTCGGATGGCTACACCTTC
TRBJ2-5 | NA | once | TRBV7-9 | CASSSTGNQETRYF | TGCGCCAGCAGCTCGACAGGCAACCAAGAGACCCGGTACTTC
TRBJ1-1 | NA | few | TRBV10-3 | CAISGNTEAFF | TGTGCCATCAGTGGGAACACTGAAGCTTTCTTT
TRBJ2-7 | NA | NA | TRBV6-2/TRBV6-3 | CASRTLRTLYEQYF | TGTGCCAGCAGGACTCTACGGACCCTCTACGAGCAGTACTTC
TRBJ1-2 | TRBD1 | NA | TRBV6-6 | CASSRQGQDYGYTF | TGTGCCAGCAGTCGACAGGGGCAAGACTATGGCTACACCTTC
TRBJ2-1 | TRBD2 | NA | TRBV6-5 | CASSDASGGQQFF | TGTGCCAGCAGTGACGCTAGCGGGGGTCAGCAGTTCTTC
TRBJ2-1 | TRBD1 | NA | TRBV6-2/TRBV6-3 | CASSYSLGQVYNEQFF | TGTGCCAGCAGTTACTCGTTGGGACAGGTCTACAATGAGCAGTTCTTC
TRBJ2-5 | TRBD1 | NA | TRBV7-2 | CASSVNFKDRAFQETKYF | TGTGCCAGCAGCGTTAATTTTAAGGACAGGGCCTTCCAAGAGACCAAGTACTTC
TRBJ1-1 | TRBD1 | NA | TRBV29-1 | CSVVLGQGRPEAFF | TGCAGCGTTGTCCTCGGACAGGGTAGACCTGAAGCTTTCTTT
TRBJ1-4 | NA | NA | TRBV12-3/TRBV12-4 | CASSSRQANEKLFF | TGTGCCAGCAGTTCACGACAGGCTAATGAAAAACTGTTTTTT
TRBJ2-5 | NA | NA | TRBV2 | CASSEGAELQETQYF | TGTGCCAGCAGTGAAGGGGCCGAACTCCAAGAGACCCAGTACTTC
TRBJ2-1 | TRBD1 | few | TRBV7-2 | CASRPGQGNGNEQFF | TGTGCCAGCCGACCGGGACAGGGAAATGGCAATGAGCAGTTCTTC
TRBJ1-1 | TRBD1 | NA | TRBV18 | CASSPQGQGTNTEAFF | TGTGCCAGCTCACCCCAGGGACAGGGGACGAACACTGAAGCTTTCTTT
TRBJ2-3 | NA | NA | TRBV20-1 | CSAMGYRARDTQYF | TGCAGTGCTATGGGCTACCGGGCGCGAGATACGCAGTATTTT
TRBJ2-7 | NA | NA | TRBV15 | CATSRDRGNRWVEQYF | TGTGCCACCAGCAGAGATCGAGGGAACAGGTGGGTCGAGCAGTACTTC
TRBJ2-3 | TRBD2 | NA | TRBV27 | CASSKLAGGLDTQYF | TGTGCCAGCAGTAAACTAGCGGGGGGGCTGGATACGCAGTATTTT
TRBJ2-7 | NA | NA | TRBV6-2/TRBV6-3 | CASSYIGTKPSYEQYF | TGTGCCAGCAGTTATATCGGGACAAAGCCCTCCTACGAGCAGTACTTC
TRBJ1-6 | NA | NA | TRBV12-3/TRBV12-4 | CASSFDRSNSPLHF | TGTGCCAGCAGTTTCGACAGGTCGAATTCACCCCTCCACTTT
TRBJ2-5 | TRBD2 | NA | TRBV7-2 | CASSLLPAGGQETQYF | TGTGCCAGCAGCTTACTCCCAGCGGGGGGGCAAGAGACCCAGTACTTC
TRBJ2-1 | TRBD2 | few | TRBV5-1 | CASSGLAGGFNEQFF | TGCGCCAGCAGCGGGCTAGCGGGGGGGTTCAATGAGCAGTTCTTC
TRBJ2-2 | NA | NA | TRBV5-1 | CASSLVQSPNTGELFF | TGCGCCAGCAGCTTGGTCCAGAGCCCGAACACCGGGGAGCTGTTTTTT
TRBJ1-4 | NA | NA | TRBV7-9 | CASSWQGSTRTNEKLFF | TGTGCCAGCAGCTGGCAGGGCAGCACTAGAACTAATGAAAAACTGTTTTTT
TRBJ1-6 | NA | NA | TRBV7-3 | CTQGRAYNSPLHF | TGTACGCAGGGTCGAGCCTATAATTCACCCCTCCACTTT
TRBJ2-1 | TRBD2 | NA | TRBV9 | CASSRARGGNNEQFF | TGTGCCAGCAGCCGTGCGCGGGGGGGTAACAATGAGCAGTTCTTC
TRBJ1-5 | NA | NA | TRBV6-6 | CASRFGTPNQPQHF | TGTGCCAGCAGGTTTGGGACGCCCAATCAGCCCCAGCATTTT
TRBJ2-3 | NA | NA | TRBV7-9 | CASRPPGGRYTDTQYF | TGTGCCAGCAGGCCTCCCGGGGGGCGATACACAGATACGCAGTATTTT
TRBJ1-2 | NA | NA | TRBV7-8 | CASSLTGQPYGYTF | TGTGCCAGCAGCCTCACCGGACAGCCCTATGGCTACACCTTC